Following are 30 T cell receptor beta chains from one sample sequenced in a study of response to subunit inactivated influenza vaccine. MiXCR, applied by TCRdb to the RT-PCR reads, yields one record per CDR3 protein. Of 450,000 to 600,000 distinct CDR3 sequences in the sample, approximately 7.3% were seen once. The sample consisted of PBMCs from blood, taken about 24 months after vaccination. The receptor source for this set is a man aged 50-75 years who received an inactivated influenza vaccine.

This clonotype came up a few times. The genes are TRBV14 and TRBJ2-3; D unresolved. Germline V gives CDR1 SGHDN, CDR2 FVKESK. The V and J ends lost 1 base and 2 bases respectively, with 10 bases between them. This CDR3 has 15 amino acids. CDR3 region: CASSQVLHSTDTQYF. The CDR3, as DNA: TGTGCCAGCAGCCAAGTCCTTCATTCCACAGATACGCAGTATTTT.

CDR3 nucleotides: TGCAGTGTTCGGGACGGCAACTACGAGCAGTACTTC. Protein: CSVRDGNYEQYF. This chain connects TRBV20-1 to TRBJ2-7, with D possibly called TRBD1 or TRBD2 (5 bases each). CDR3 size: 12 residues. Trimming took off 7 bases at V and 3 bases at J, with 13 bases between the two ends. Germline-derived CDR1 and CDR2 are DFQATT and SNEGSKA (reference sequence).

The rearrangement links TRBV6-5 to TRBJ1-5; a possible D gene is TRBD1 (5 bases). The CDR3 length is 14 residues. The V end was cut by 0 bases, the J end by 5 bases, with 8 bases between. CDR1 MNHEY and CDR2 SVGAGI come from the germline V gene. The CDR3 DNA reads TGTGCCAGCAGTTACTCAGGAGGGGATCAGCCCCAGCATTTT. Residues: CASSYSGGDQPQHF.

There are a few counts of this clonotype. J is TRBJ2-7 and V is TRBV7-2; D uncertain. The CDR3 contains 13 residues. Trimming shortened V by 4 bases and J by 6 bases, and 13 bases separated the two germline ends. Germline CDR1 and CDR2: SGHTA and FQGNSA. The CDR3 DNA reads TGTGCCAGCAGCTGGTCCACCCCGATCGAGCAGTACTTC. Translating it yields CASSWSTPIEQYF.

This clonotype was seen ten or more times. V and J are TRBV5-4 and TRBJ1-2; 7 bases match TRBD1. V trimming: 2 bases; J trimming: 8 bases; junction bases outside the gene matches: 3. Looked up from germline, CDR1 is SGHNT and CDR2 is YYREEE (reference sequence). The CDR3 sequence is 12 residues long. Written as DNA, the CDR3 is TGTGCCAGCAGCTTCGACAGGGACGGCTACACCTTC. Protein sequence: CASSFDRDGYTF.

The sample holds many counts of this clonotype. The chain links TRBV12-3 or TRBV12-4 to TRBJ2-5; 12 bases map to TRBD2. The CDR3 extends over 15 amino acids. Losses at the gene ends were 3 bases for V and 5 bases for J; bases not matched to a gene: 4. CDR3 bases: TGTGCCAGCAGTTTCCCCGGGACTAGCGGGGAGACCCAGTACTTC. This sequence encodes CASSFPGTSGETQYF.

This clonotype has ten or more counts. V usage is TRBV29-1 and J usage is TRBJ2-1, with D perhaps TRBD2 (5 bases). CDR3 length: 14 amino acids. V was pared by 0 bases and J by 10 bases, with 16 bases between. Germline lookup yields CDR1 SQVTM and CDR2 ANQGSEA. In DNA, the CDR3 is TGCAGCGTTGAAGATAGTCGGCGGGTACGAGAGCAGTTCTTC. This codes for CSVEDSRRVREQFF.

This clonotype came up a few times. The V gene is TRBV7-2, the J gene TRBJ2-2; D gene uncertain. The CDR3 extends over 14 amino acids. Trimming stripped 0 bases from V and 4 bases from J, with 6 bases between. CDR1 SGHTA and CDR2 FQGNSA come from the germline V gene. Here the CDR3 reads CASSLAQTTGELFF. CDR3 DNA sequence: TGTGCCAGCAGCTTAGCGCAGACCACCGGGGAGCTGTTTTTT. The full variable domain, with the rest looked up from reference TRBV7-2 and TRBJ2-2, is GAGVSQSPSNKVTEKGKDVELRCDPISGHTALYWYRQSLGQGLEFLIYFQGNSAPDKSGLPSDRFSAERTGGSVSTLTIQRTQQEDSAVYLCASSLAQTTGELFFGEGSRLTVL.

The chain links TRBV12-3 or TRBV12-4 to TRBJ1-5, with a possible D match to TRBD1 (6 bases). The CDR3 spans 16 residues. The V end was cut by 2 bases, the J end by 7 bases, with 18 bases between. The CDR3 region is CASSLKLGGVGQPQHF. The CDR3 bases are TGTGCCAGCAGTTTAAAGTTAGGGGGAGTTGGGCAGCCCCAGCATTTT.

CDR3 bases: TGTGCCACCAGCAGAGATCCCCGTAATTCACCCCTCCACTTT. Amino acid sequence: CATSRDPRNSPLHF. This chain connects TRBV15 to TRBJ1-6; D is ambiguous. The length of the CDR3 is 14 residues. Germline V lookup: CDR1 LNHNV, CDR2 YYDKDF (reference sequence). Trimming pared 0 bases from V and 6 bases from J, leaving 6 bases between.

The CDR3 region is CSASDRVVSYEQYF. CDR3 nucleotide sequence: TGCAGTGCCTCCGACAGGGTCGTTTCCTACGAGCAGTACTTC. The gene calls are TRBV20-1 and TRBJ2-7; TRBD1 matches 7 bases. Trimming took 6 bases from V and 1 from J; bases not matched to a gene: 9. CDR3 length: 14 residues. The germline CDR1 and CDR2 sequences are DFQATT and SNEGSKA (reference sequence).

This clonotype was counted ten times or more. This chain connects TRBV28 to TRBJ1-6; D is unclear. V lost 7 bases and J 0 bases, leaving 13 bases between the germline ends. The CDR3 is made up of 16 amino acids. The germline V gene has CDR1 MDHEN and CDR2 SYDVKM. CDR3 nucleotides: TGTGCCAGCACCCCGAGTCTCAGCTCCTATAATTCACCCCTCCACTTT. It encodes CASTPSLSSYNSPLHF.

Many counts were recorded for this clonotype. One end of the junction does not line up with germline, which may come from a read error. The rearrangement uses TRBV6-1 and TRBJ2-1; D is ambiguous. CDR1 is MNHNS and CDR2 is SASEGT in the germline V gene. The CDR3 has 14 amino acids. The CDR3 is CASRTFGSNNEQFF. The CDR3 DNA reads TGTGCCAGCAGAACTTTCGGCTCCAACAATGAGCAGTTCTTC.

This clonotype was counted only a few times. The V gene is TRBV19, the J gene TRBJ2-3; TRBD1 matches at 9 bases. V lost 5 bases, J lost 4 bases, and 10 bases stayed unmatched. The CDR3 contains 16 residues. Germline V gene data show CDR1 as LNHDA and CDR2 as SQIVND (reference sequence). Here the CDR3 DNA reads TGTGCCAGTAGTGCCCGACAGGGGGTTACGGCAGATACGCAGTATTTT. Translating it yields CASSARQGVTADTQYF.

This clonotype was counted between two and nine times. This rearrangement joins TRBV7-2 to TRBJ1-1, with 7 bases lining up with TRBD1. This CDR3 is 15 amino acids long. J was trimmed by 4 bases and V by 0 bases; bases with no gene match: 5. The germline V gene has CDR1 SGHTA and CDR2 FQGNSA. The DNA for the CDR3 is TGTGCCAGCAGCTTAGCTACAGGGGCTGGCACTGAAGCTTTCTTT. This gives the protein CASSLATGAGTEAFF.

This rearrangement joins TRBV7-2 to TRBJ2-5; TRBD2 aligns across 8 bases. V was clipped by 5 bases and J by 5 bases; unmatched bases: 7. CDR1 and CDR2 (germline): SGHTA, FQGNSA. The CDR3 is 14 residues long. CDR3 residues: CASSRKAGAETQYF. CDR3 in DNA: TGTGCCAGCAGCCGGAAAGCGGGAGCGGAGACCCAGTACTTC.

This clonotype was detected only a few times. This sequence joins TRBV20-1 and TRBJ1-6; D unclear. CDR1 DFQATT and CDR2 SNEGSKA come from the germline V gene (reference sequence). With 6 bases removed from V and 5 bases from J, the gap between germline ends came to 11 bases. This CDR3 spans 13 amino acids. The CDR3 here is CSATTLHNSPLHF. CDR3 sequence (DNA): TGCAGTGCAACTACACTCCATAATTCACCCCTCCACTTT.

The rearrangement uses TRBV5-1 and TRBJ2-2; either TRBD1 or TRBD2 may supply D (5 bases each). The CDR3 contains 13 residues. Trimming cost V 5 bases and J 4 bases, with 9 bases left between them. Germline assignment: CDR1 SGHRS and CDR2 YFSETQ. CDR3 in amino acids: CASRGAGTGELFF. The DNA for the CDR3 is TGCGCCAGCAGAGGGGCGGGCACCGGGGAGCTGTTTTTT.

This clonotype showed up many times. The rearrangement uses TRBV7-3 and TRBJ2-1; 15 positions agree with TRBD2. V gave up 1 base and J gave up 5 bases; unmatched junction bases: 3. The V gene's germline CDR1 is SGHTA and CDR2 FQGTGA. The CDR3 runs 17 residues. CDR3 DNA: TGTGCCAGCAGCTTAAAGGGACTAGCGGGAGGAAACAATGAGCAGTTCTTC. It translates to CASSLKGLAGGNNEQFF.

V usage is TRBV7-8 and J usage is TRBJ2-1; 9 bases fit TRBD2. J gave up 6 bases and V 2 bases, and 14 bases lay outside the gene matches. The CDR3 spans 18 residues. Looked up from germline, CDR1 is SGHVS and CDR2 is FQNEAQ. The CDR3 DNA sequence: TGTGCCAGCAGCTTAATTCGGACTAGCGCAACCACGCCCAATGAGCAGTTCTTC. The encoded protein is CASSLIRTSATTPNEQFF.

The CDR3 DNA is TGTGCCATCAGTCCCGGGACTAGCGCTAACGAGCAGTACTTC. It is translated as CAISPGTSANEQYF. The rearrangement uses TRBV10-3 and TRBJ2-7; TRBD2 matches 10 bases. The ends lost 5 bases at V and 5 bases at J; junction bases unmatched: 6. The length of the CDR3 is 14 residues. Germline values: CDR1 ENHRY, CDR2 SYGVKD.

This clonotype was detected many times. The chain combines TRBV12-3 or TRBV12-4 with TRBJ1-6, with D maybe TRBD1 (5 bases). Trimming left V 3 bases short and J 8 bases short, with 8 bases between. CDR3 length: 13 amino acids. This CDR3 reads CASSFQGDSPLHF. The CDR3 bases are TGTGCCAGCAGTTTCCAGGGTGATTCACCCCTCCACTTT.

V is TRBV4-2 and J is TRBJ1-6; D remains unclear. The V and J ends lost 0 bases and 7 bases respectively, with 19 bases between them. The CDR3 contains 18 residues. Germline-derived CDR1 and CDR2 are LGHNA and YNFKEQ. Here the CDR3 reads CASSQDPPRNKDNSPLHF. The CDR3 DNA reads TGTGCCAGCAGCCAAGATCCCCCAAGGAACAAGGACAATTCACCCCTCCACTTT.

This clonotype occurred many times. The V gene is TRBV24-1, the J gene TRBJ2-1; 12 nucleotides align to TRBD2. CDR1 and CDR2 (germline): KGHDR, SFDVKD. The CDR3 sequence is 16 residues long. The junction had 15 bases not matched to a gene; V was cut back by 4 bases and J by 15 bases. CDR3 nucleotide sequence: TGTGCCACCAGTGACTACAGTGAACTAGCGGGAGGCCAACGGTTCTTC. Its translation is CATSDYSELAGGQRFF.

This clonotype was recorded at least ten times. The V gene is TRBV12-3 or TRBV12-4, the J gene TRBJ2-3; 11 bases agree with TRBD2. The CDR3 covers 19 residues. The V segment lost 6 bases and the J segment 0 bases; nucleotides outside the gene matches: 14. CDR3 sequence reads: CASRPPRASGGPSTDTQYF. In DNA, the CDR3 is TGTGCCAGCAGACCCCCCCGGGCTAGCGGGGGGCCCAGCACAGATACGCAGTATTTT.

Ten or more counts support this clonotype. V usage is TRBV7-9 and J usage is TRBJ2-2; TRBD2 matches at 8 bases. V lost 3 bases and J lost 2; bases outside the gene matches: 2. Germline assignment: CDR1 SEHNR and CDR2 FQNEAQ (reference sequence). This CDR3 is built from 15 residues. The CDR3 region has the DNA TGTGCCAGCAGCTTTAGCGGGGTCAACACCGGGGAGCTGTTTTTT. Translating gives CASSFSGVNTGELFF.

This clonotype was counted only a few times. The chain combines TRBV12-3 or TRBV12-4 with TRBJ1-4, with a weak D call TRBD1 (5 bases). The length of the CDR3 is 13 residues. Trimming removed 5 bases from V and 10 bases from J, with 14 bases in between. This chain's CDR3 is CASSHGTVSKLFF. For the CDR3, the DNA is TGTGCCAGCAGTCACGGGACTGTGTCAAAACTGTTTTTT.

There are a few counts of this clonotype. V gene TRBV7-2 combines with J gene TRBJ2-5; TRBD2 might be the D (5 bases). Germline CDR1 SGHTA, CDR2 FQGNSA. V lost 2 bases, J lost 9 bases, and 13 bases lay in between. This CDR3 contains 13 residues. The CDR3 DNA is TGTGCCAGCAGCTTAAATCTAGGAGGAGCCCAGTACTTC. It translates to CASSLNLGGAQYF.

The rearrangement uses TRBV6-5 and TRBJ2-1, with 9 bases lining up with TRBD2. This CDR3 has 16 residues. With 4 bases clipped from V and 2 bases from J, the junction kept 6 bases outside the gene matches. Germline assignment: CDR1 MNHEY and CDR2 SVGAGI. The CDR3 nucleotides are TGTGCCAGCAGTTCCATTAGCGGGAGTGCCTACAATGAGCAGTTCTTC. It encodes CASSSISGSAYNEQFF.

At least ten counts were recorded for this clonotype. The gene calls are TRBV7-8 and TRBJ2-1; D gene unclear. CDR1 is SGHVS, CDR2 FQNEAQ, per germline. Trimming shortened V by 5 bases and J by 8 bases, and 10 bases separated the two germline ends. This CDR3 comprises 12 residues. The CDR3 reads CASSRALDEQFF. The CDR3 nucleotides are TGTGCCAGCAGCCGCGCCTTGGATGAGCAGTTCTTC. The entire variable domain, with the rest obtained from reference TRBV7-8 and TRBJ2-1, is as follows: GAGVSQSPRYKVAKRGQDVALRCDPISGHVSLFWYQQALGQGPEFLTYFQNEAQLDKSGLPSDRFFAERPEGSVSTLKIQRTQQEDSAVYLCASSRALDEQFFGPGTRLTVL.